This is a list of T cell receptor beta chains from one sample in a study of neoadjuvant anti-PD-1 for oral cavity cancer. Some clones are missing from TCRdb's copy, which holds only in-frame ones; the method was immunoSEQ multiplex PCR. The profile shows some 70,000 clones, approximately 81% of them singletons. Sequenced material: PBMCs, taken after nivolumab (anti-PD-1) treatment. The source of these receptors is a person between 40 and 79 years old with oral cavity squamous cell carcinoma. CDR3s leave out the opening cysteine and the closing phenylalanine or tryptophan. A D gene is named only where the DNA matches it firmly.

>-|TRBJ1-3|TRBV7-6|13
ASSPTQAIGNTIY
>-|TRBJ1-3|TRBV6-1|13
ASRGQLSSGNTIY
>-|TRBJ1-5|TRBV2|10
ASKQGGQPQH
>-|TRBJ2-7|TRBV6-1|9
ASMVLYEQY
>TRBD2|TRBJ2-7|TRBV19|13
ASSAPGLGSYEQY
>-|TRBJ1-1|TRBV7-8|12
ASSTHPLNTEAF
>-|TRBJ1-1|TRBV25-1|12
ASSDIDRNTEAF
>TRBD2|TRBJ2-5|TRBV30|14
AWSTTSGRWGETQY
>TRBD1|TRBJ2-1|TRBV29-1|12
SVERQGTVNEQF
>-|TRBJ1-3|TRBV7-8|14
ASSKQTVGSGNTIY
>-|TRBJ1-3|TRBV6-5|13
ASSLDPRSGNTIY
>TRBD1|TRBJ1-3|TRBV5-6|13
ASSLQGAPGNTIY
>-|TRBJ2-3|TRBV5-1|13
ASSFTSDPTDTQY
>-|TRBJ2-5|TRBV7-9|12
ASSPALKEETQY
>TRBD1|TRBJ2-2|TRBV30|13
ACTRGPSNTGELF
>TRBD1|TRBJ2-7|TRBV5-1|13
ASSLTGEVSYEQY
>-|TRBJ2-1|TRBV27|14
ASRHLGGASYNEQF
>-|TRBJ1-1|TRBV29-1|10
SVEGAGTEAF
>-|TRBJ2-1|TRBV4-2|15
ASSQDRWGERGNEQF
>-|TRBJ2-2|TRBV29-1|13
SVHRTSGGTGELF
>TRBD1|TRBJ2-1|TRBV7-3|13
ASSLTIDRGDEQF
>TRBD2|-|TRBV6-5|12
ASSGLAGVYEQY
>TRBD1|TRBJ2-7|TRBV2|11
ASSSDRVYEQY
>-|TRBJ2-6|TRBV30|12
AWSPNSGANVLT
>-|TRBJ1-2|TRBV4-2|11
ASSREVNYGYT
>TRBD2|TRBJ2-7|TRBV5-1|15
ASSFISGTSGRYEQY
>-|TRBJ1-1|TRBV30|8
ALGKTEAF
>-|TRBJ1-5|TRBV10-3|11
AISALGIQPQH
>TRBD1|TRBJ2-1|TRBV5-1|15
ASSLMGQGSLYNEQF
>-|TRBJ2-7|TRBV27|12
ASSPHSKLYEQY
>TRBD1|TRBJ1-1|TRBV7-9|12
ASSSRQGSTEAF
>-|TRBJ2-1|TRBV2|13
ASDLDSGANNEQF